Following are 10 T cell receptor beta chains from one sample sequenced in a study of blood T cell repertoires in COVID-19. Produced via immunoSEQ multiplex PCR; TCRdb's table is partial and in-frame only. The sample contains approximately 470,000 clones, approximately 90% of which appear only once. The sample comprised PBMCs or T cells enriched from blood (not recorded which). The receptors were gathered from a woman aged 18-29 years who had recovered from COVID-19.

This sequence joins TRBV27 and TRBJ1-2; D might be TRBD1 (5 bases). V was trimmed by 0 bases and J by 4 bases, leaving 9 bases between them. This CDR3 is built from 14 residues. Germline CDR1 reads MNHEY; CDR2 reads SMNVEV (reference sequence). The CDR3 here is CASSLSNQGYGYTF. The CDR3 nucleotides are TGTGCCAGCAGTTTATCAAACCAGGGCTATGGCTACACCTTC.

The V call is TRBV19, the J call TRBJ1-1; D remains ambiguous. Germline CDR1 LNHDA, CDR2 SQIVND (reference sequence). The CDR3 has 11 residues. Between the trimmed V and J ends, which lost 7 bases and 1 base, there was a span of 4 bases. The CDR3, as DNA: TGTGCCAGTATCTGGAACACTGAAGCTTTCTTT. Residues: CASIWNTEAFF.

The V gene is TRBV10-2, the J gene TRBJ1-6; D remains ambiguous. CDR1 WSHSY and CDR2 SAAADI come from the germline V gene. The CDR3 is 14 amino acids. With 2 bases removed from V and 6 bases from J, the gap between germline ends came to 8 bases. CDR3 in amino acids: CASSEAGFNSPLHF. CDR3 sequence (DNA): TGCGCCAGCAGTGAGGCCGGTTTTAATTCACCCCTCCACTTT.

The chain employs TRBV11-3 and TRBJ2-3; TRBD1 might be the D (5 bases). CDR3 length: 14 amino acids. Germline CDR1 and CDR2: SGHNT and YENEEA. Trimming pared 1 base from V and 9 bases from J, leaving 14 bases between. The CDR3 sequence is CASSLGTGIGTQYF. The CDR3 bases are TGTGCCAGCAGCTTAGGAACAGGAATAGGCACGCAGTATTTT.

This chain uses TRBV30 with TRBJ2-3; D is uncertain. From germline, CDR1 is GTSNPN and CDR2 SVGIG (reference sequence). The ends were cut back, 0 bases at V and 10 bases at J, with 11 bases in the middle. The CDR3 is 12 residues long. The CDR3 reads CAWSVDVRAQYF. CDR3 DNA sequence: TGTGCCTGGAGTGTAGATGTCCGGGCGCAGTATTTT.

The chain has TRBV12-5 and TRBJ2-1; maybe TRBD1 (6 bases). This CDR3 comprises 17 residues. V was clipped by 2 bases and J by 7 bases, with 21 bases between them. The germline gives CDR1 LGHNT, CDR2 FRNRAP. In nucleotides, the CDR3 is TGTGCTAGTGGTTTGATGGCAGGGGTAGGGACGGGGAATGAGCAGTTCTTC. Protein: CASGLMAGVGTGNEQFF.

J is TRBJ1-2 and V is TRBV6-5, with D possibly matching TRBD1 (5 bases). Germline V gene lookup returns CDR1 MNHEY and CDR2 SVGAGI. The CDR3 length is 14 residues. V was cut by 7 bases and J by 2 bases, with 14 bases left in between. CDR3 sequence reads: CASTQGIPNYGYTF. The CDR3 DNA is TGTGCCAGCACTCAGGGTATCCCCAACTATGGCTACACCTTC.

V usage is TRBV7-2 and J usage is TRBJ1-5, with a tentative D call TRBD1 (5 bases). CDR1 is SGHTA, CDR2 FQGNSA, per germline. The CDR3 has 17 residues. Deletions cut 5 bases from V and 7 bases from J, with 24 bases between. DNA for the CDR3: TGTGCCAGCAGCCCCCTAGGACACCCTGTCGTTGGCCAGCCCCAGCATTTT. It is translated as CASSPLGHPVVGQPQHF.

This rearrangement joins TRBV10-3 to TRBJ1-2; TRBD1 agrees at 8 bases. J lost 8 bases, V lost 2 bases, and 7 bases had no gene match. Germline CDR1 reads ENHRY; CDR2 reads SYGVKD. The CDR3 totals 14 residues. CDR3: CAISEGDRLTGYTF. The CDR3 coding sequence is TGTGCCATCAGTGAGGGGGACAGGTTGACGGGCTACACCTTC.

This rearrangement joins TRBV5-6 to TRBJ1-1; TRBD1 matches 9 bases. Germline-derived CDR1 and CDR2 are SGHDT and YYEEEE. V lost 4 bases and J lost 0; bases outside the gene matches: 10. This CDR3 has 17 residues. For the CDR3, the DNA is TGTGCCAGCAGCATGACAGGGGGGACAACTTTGAACACTGAAGCTTTCTTT. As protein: CASSMTGGTTLNTEAFF.